Listed below are T cell receptor beta chains from one sample, sequenced in a study of CD8 T cells in ankylosing spondylitis. One entry per CDR3 protein results from TCRdb running MiXCR on the 5' RACE reads. The sample shows 380,000 or so distinct CDR3 sequences, 20% of them seen only once. Sequencing was done on a sample of blood, either unsorted or a sorted T cell fraction (not recorded which). The receptors were gathered from a male donor with ankylosing spondylitis or in good health (not recorded which). CDR3s include the opening cysteine and the closing phenylalanine or tryptophan. The D gene is left open where the match is weak. Clone size is stated in some rows and not others, as once, few, many or a class when expanded.

clone size: .; J gene: TRBJ2-7; D gene: .; V gene: TRBV28; CDR3 DNA: TGTGCCAGCACCCGGACAGTCTCCTACGAGCAGTACTTC; CDR3 protein: CASTRTVSYEQYF
clone size: few; J gene: TRBJ2-1; D gene: TRBD1; V gene: TRBV12-3/TRBV12-4; CDR3 DNA: TGTGCCAGCAGTTCCATCCGGGACAGCCCATACAATGAGCAGTTCTTC; CDR3 protein: CASSSIRDSPYNEQFF
clone size: .; J gene: TRBJ2-7; D gene: TRBD2; V gene: TRBV11-2; CDR3 DNA: TGTGCCAGCAGCTCCTCCGGGAGGCTAGCCTACGAGCAGTACTTC; CDR3 protein: CASSSSGRLAYEQYF
clone size: few; J gene: TRBJ2-3; D gene: .; V gene: TRBV29-1; CDR3 DNA: TGCAGCGTTTTAGGAGATACGCAGTATTTT; CDR3 protein: CSVLGDTQYF
clone size: few; J gene: TRBJ2-7; D gene: TRBD1; V gene: TRBV7-9; CDR3 DNA: TGTGCCAGCAGCTCCAACCAGGGGGCTCAAGAGCAGTACTTC; CDR3 protein: CASSSNQGAQEQYF
clone size: .; J gene: TRBJ1-1; D gene: .; V gene: TRBV4-1; CDR3 DNA: TGCGCCAGCAGCCAAGATCGGGGAGTGAACACTGAAGCTTTCTTT; CDR3 protein: CASSQDRGVNTEAFF
clone size: .; J gene: TRBJ2-6; D gene: .; V gene: TRBV2; CDR3 DNA: TGTGCCAGCACCAGGACAGTCTCTGGGGCCAACGTCCTGACTTTC; CDR3 protein: CASTRTVSGANVLTF
clone size: .; J gene: TRBJ2-7; D gene: TRBD1; V gene: TRBV5-1; CDR3 DNA: TGCGCCAGCAGGGCCGCCGGGACAGCAACCTACGAGCAGTACTTC; CDR3 protein: CASRAAGTATYEQYF
clone size: .; J gene: TRBJ2-1; D gene: TRBD2; V gene: TRBV5-1; CDR3 DNA: TGCGCCAGCAGCGAACTAGCGGGGGGCCTCAATGAGCAGTTCTTC; CDR3 protein: CASSELAGGLNEQFF
clone size: few; J gene: TRBJ1-2; D gene: .; V gene: TRBV12-3/TRBV12-4; CDR3 DNA: TGTGCCAGCAGTTTAGCCCGGCCGCCCTATGGCTACACCTTC; CDR3 protein: CASSLARPPYGYTF
clone size: few; J gene: TRBJ2-7; D gene: TRBD2; V gene: TRBV27; CDR3 DNA: TGTGCCAGCAGTTTATCGGCTAGCGGACTATACGAGCAGTACTTC; CDR3 protein: CASSLSASGLYEQYF
clone size: few; J gene: TRBJ2-7; D gene: .; V gene: TRBV5-6; CDR3 DNA: TGTGCCAGCAGCTTGGAGGGCAGGGGCCCAGCCTACGAGCAGTACTTC; CDR3 protein: CASSLEGRGPAYEQYF
clone size: .; J gene: TRBJ2-5; D gene: TRBD1; V gene: TRBV2; CDR3 DNA: TGTGCCAGCGATACTGGGACAGGCCAACAAGAGACCCAGTACTTC; CDR3 protein: CASDTGTGQQETQYF
clone size: few; J gene: TRBJ2-7; D gene: .; V gene: TRBV7-9; CDR3 DNA: TGTGCCAGCAGCTTACGGACACCAGACTCCTACGAGCAGTACTTC; CDR3 protein: CASSLRTPDSYEQYF
clone size: few; J gene: TRBJ2-1; D gene: .; V gene: TRBV29-1; CDR3 DNA: TGCAGCGTTCCAACCACGCGCGTAGGTGAGCAGTTCTTC; CDR3 protein: CSVPTTRVGEQFF
clone size: .; J gene: TRBJ1-1; D gene: .; V gene: TRBV20-1; CDR3 DNA: TGCAGTGCCCCAGGCGGAGCTTTCTTT; CDR3 protein: CSAPGGAFF
clone size: few; J gene: TRBJ1-4; D gene: TRBD1; V gene: TRBV7-9; CDR3 DNA: TGTGCCAGCAGCTGGGACAGGGTAGCAACTAATGAAAAACTGTTTTTT; CDR3 protein: CASSWDRVATNEKLFF
clone size: few; J gene: TRBJ2-1; D gene: .; V gene: TRBV12-3/TRBV12-4; CDR3 DNA: TGTGCCAGCAGTTTATCGTTGAGTTACTACAATGAGCAGTTCTTC; CDR3 protein: CASSLSLSYYNEQFF
clone size: once; J gene: TRBJ2-1; D gene: .; V gene: TRBV7-9; CDR3 DNA: TGTGCCAGCAGGCCCGAGAGTAGCTCCTACAATGAGCAGTTCTTC; CDR3 protein: CASRPESSSYNEQFF
clone size: .; J gene: TRBJ2-1; D gene: .; V gene: TRBV15; CDR3 DNA: TGTGCCACCAGGTCGGGGACTGTGGCGGCAACTAGGGGCAACAATGAGCAGTTCTTC; CDR3 protein: CATRSGTVAATRGNNEQFF
clone size: .; J gene: TRBJ1-3; D gene: .; V gene: TRBV7-9; CDR3 DNA: TGTGCCAGCAGCTTAGGAGGGGGTCTCTCTGGAAACACCATATATTTT; CDR3 protein: CASSLGGGLSGNTIYF
clone size: few; J gene: TRBJ2-7; D gene: .; V gene: TRBV5-5; CDR3 DNA: TGTGCCAGCAGCTTCGCACTGTGGTACGAGCAGTACTTC; CDR3 protein: CASSFALWYEQYF
clone size: .; J gene: TRBJ2-7; D gene: .; V gene: TRBV6-1; CDR3 DNA: TGTGCCAGCAGTGACAGAAACTACGAGCAGTACTTC; CDR3 protein: CASSDRNYEQYF
clone size: few; J gene: TRBJ2-4; D gene: .; V gene: TRBV12-3/TRBV12-4; CDR3 DNA: TGTGCCAGCAGTTCACCAAGACGTCACAGGGGAGGCAAAAACATTCAGTACTTC; CDR3 protein: CASSSPRRHRGGKNIQYF
clone size: .; J gene: TRBJ1-1; D gene: .; V gene: TRBV10-3; CDR3 DNA: TGTGCCATCAGTGAGCTCGAAGGGGGGTATGAAGCTTTCTTT; CDR3 protein: CAISELEGGYEAFF
clone size: few; J gene: TRBJ2-4; D gene: TRBD2; V gene: TRBV7-9; CDR3 DNA: TGTGCCAGCAGCTCGGGAGGGTTAGCCAAAAACATTCAGTACTTC; CDR3 protein: CASSSGGLAKNIQYF
clone size: .; J gene: TRBJ2-1; D gene: .; V gene: TRBV20-1; CDR3 DNA: TGCAGTGCTAGACGCAGGGGGGGCCGGGAGCAGCTCTTC; CDR3 protein: CSARRRGGREQLF
clone size: many; J gene: TRBJ1-5; D gene: .; V gene: TRBV28; CDR3 DNA: TGTGCCAGCACCCGGCGCAATCAGCCCCAGCATTTT; CDR3 protein: CASTRRNQPQHF
clone size: few; J gene: TRBJ1-1; D gene: .; V gene: TRBV12-3/TRBV12-4; CDR3 DNA: TGTGCCAGCAGTTTTTCGGGGGTCGGGGACACTGAAGCTTTCTTT; CDR3 protein: CASSFSGVGDTEAFF
clone size: .; J gene: TRBJ2-7; D gene: .; V gene: TRBV5-1; CDR3 DNA: TGCGCCAGCAGCTTCGACAGTAGTACGGTGCAGTACTTC; CDR3 protein: CASSFDSSTVQYF
clone size: .; J gene: TRBJ1-6; D gene: TRBD1; V gene: TRBV6-1; CDR3 DNA: TGTGCCAGCAGTCTCAGGGGGCAGGGTTCACCCCTCCACTTT; CDR3 protein: CASSLRGQGSPLHF
clone size: few; J gene: TRBJ2-7; D gene: TRBD1; V gene: TRBV4-2; CDR3 DNA: TGTGCCAGCAGCCAAGAGGGGACAGCTAACCCCTCCTACGAGCAGTACTTC; CDR3 protein: CASSQEGTANPSYEQYF
clone size: few; J gene: TRBJ2-1; D gene: .; V gene: TRBV29-1; CDR3 DNA: TGCAGCGTTCTTGACGGGGACAATGAGCAGTTCTTC; CDR3 protein: CSVLDGDNEQFF
clone size: few; J gene: TRBJ2-5; D gene: .; V gene: TRBV6-5; CDR3 DNA: TGTGCCAGCAGTTCCCTCGGGTCCCTGGGAGAGACCCAGTACTTC; CDR3 protein: CASSSLGSLGETQYF
clone size: few; J gene: TRBJ2-1; D gene: .; V gene: TRBV9; CDR3 DNA: TGTGCCAGCAGCGTAGGACTTGGGGAGCAGTTCTTC; CDR3 protein: CASSVGLGEQFF
clone size: few; J gene: TRBJ2-1; D gene: TRBD1; V gene: TRBV10-1; CDR3 DNA: TGCGCCAGCAGTGAGCCCCGGGACAGTCCCTACAATGAGCAGTTCTTC; CDR3 protein: CASSEPRDSPYNEQFF
clone size: .; J gene: TRBJ2-5; D gene: TRBD1; V gene: TRBV27; CDR3 DNA: TGTGCCAGCAGCATCCGGACAGGGTGGCTAGAGACCCAGTACTTC; CDR3 protein: CASSIRTGWLETQYF
clone size: .; J gene: TRBJ2-7; D gene: .; V gene: TRBV27; CDR3 DNA: TGTGCCAGCAGCCTCCCTGCTGGAGATGAGCAGTACTTC; CDR3 protein: CASSLPAGDEQYF
clone size: many; J gene: TRBJ1-5; D gene: .; V gene: TRBV15; CDR3 DNA: TGTGCCACCAGCAGAGATAACAGCTATCAGCCCCAGCATTTT; CDR3 protein: CATSRDNSYQPQHF
clone size: many; J gene: TRBJ2-3; D gene: .; V gene: TRBV12-3/TRBV12-4; CDR3 DNA: TGTGCCAGCCCTTGGGAGTCTAGCACAGATACGCAGTATTTT; CDR3 protein: CASPWESSTDTQYF
clone size: .; J gene: TRBJ2-5; D gene: .; V gene: TRBV6-6; CDR3 DNA: TGTGCCAGCAGCGGGGGACAGCAAGAGACCCAGTACTTC; CDR3 protein: CASSGGQQETQYF
clone size: .; J gene: TRBJ2-1; D gene: .; V gene: TRBV12-1; CDR3 DNA: TGTGCCAGCAGCTTGGGGCCTCGGTCAGCCTGGGGCTCCTACAATGAGCAGTTCTTC; CDR3 protein: CASSLGPRSAWGSYNEQFF
clone size: .; J gene: TRBJ2-5; D gene: .; V gene: TRBV3-1; CDR3 DNA: TGTGCCAGCAGCCCCGGGGGTGTAGTGGGGAGATCCCAAGAGACCCAGTACTTC; CDR3 protein: CASSPGGVVGRSQETQYF
clone size: .; J gene: TRBJ2-7; D gene: .; V gene: TRBV28; CDR3 DNA: TGTGCCAGCAGCACACGGGACACGAGATTTGTAACCTACGAGCAGTACTTC; CDR3 protein: CASSTRDTRFVTYEQYF
clone size: .; J gene: TRBJ2-2; D gene: .; V gene: TRBV9; CDR3 DNA: TGTGCCAGCAGCGTAGCTACAGGGTGGCAGTACTCGAACACCGGGGAGCTGTTTTTT; CDR3 protein: CASSVATGWQYSNTGELFF
clone size: few; J gene: TRBJ2-1; D gene: TRBD2; V gene: TRBV7-9; CDR3 DNA: TGTGCCAGCACCCTAAACGGGGGGTTCGATGAGCAGTTCTTC; CDR3 protein: CASTLNGGFDEQFF
clone size: .; J gene: TRBJ1-3; D gene: .; V gene: TRBV29-1; CDR3 DNA: TGCAGCGTCAACGCTGGCAGGGGAAACACCATATATTTT; CDR3 protein: CSVNAGRGNTIYF
clone size: few; J gene: TRBJ2-7; D gene: .; V gene: TRBV12-3/TRBV12-4; CDR3 DNA: TGTGCCAGCAGTTCCGGGACGGCCGGCTACGAGCAGTACTTC; CDR3 protein: CASSSGTAGYEQYF
clone size: few; J gene: TRBJ2-2; D gene: .; V gene: TRBV28; CDR3 DNA: TGTGCCAGCAGTTTGCAGGGAGCGAACACCGGGGAGCTGTTTTTT; CDR3 protein: CASSLQGANTGELFF
clone size: .; J gene: TRBJ2-7; D gene: TRBD1; V gene: TRBV30; CDR3 DNA: TGTGCCTGGAACCGGGGGACAGGCTACGAGCAGTACTTC; CDR3 protein: CAWNRGTGYEQYF
clone size: .; J gene: TRBJ2-7; D gene: TRBD1; V gene: TRBV5-5; CDR3 DNA: TGTGCCAGCAGCTGGGGACAGGGAAAAATAGGCGAGCAGTACTTC; CDR3 protein: CASSWGQGKIGEQYF
clone size: .; J gene: TRBJ2-1; D gene: .; V gene: TRBV10-2; CDR3 DNA: TGCGCCAGCAGTGAGATGAGCTCCTACAATGAGCAGTTCTTC; CDR3 protein: CASSEMSSYNEQFF
clone size: few; J gene: TRBJ2-7; D gene: .; V gene: TRBV4-1; CDR3 DNA: TGCGCCAGCAGCCAAGGGACGAATTCCTACGAGCAGTACTTC; CDR3 protein: CASSQGTNSYEQYF
clone size: .; J gene: TRBJ1-6; D gene: .; V gene: TRBV6-5; CDR3 DNA: TGTGCCAGCAGTTACGACGGCGAGGGTAATTCACCCCTCCACTTT; CDR3 protein: CASSYDGEGNSPLHF
clone size: few; J gene: TRBJ2-5; D gene: TRBD2; V gene: TRBV10-3; CDR3 DNA: TGTGCCATCAGTGCGATAGCGGGGGGGCCGGGGGAGACCCAGTACTTC; CDR3 protein: CAISAIAGGPGETQYF
clone size: many; J gene: TRBJ2-1; D gene: TRBD2; V gene: TRBV11-2; CDR3 DNA: TGTGCCAGCAGTCCCGGGACTAGCGGCCTCAATGAGCAGTTCTTC; CDR3 protein: CASSPGTSGLNEQFF
clone size: few; J gene: TRBJ2-2; D gene: TRBD1; V gene: TRBV2; CDR3 DNA: TGTGCCAGCAGTGTACCCCCCGGGACAGAGAACACCGGGGAGCTGTTTTTT; CDR3 protein: CASSVPPGTENTGELFF
clone size: .; J gene: TRBJ2-7; D gene: .; V gene: TRBV29-1; CDR3 DNA: TGCAGCGTGGAGTACGGGACATCCTACGAGCAGTACTTC; CDR3 protein: CSVEYGTSYEQYF
clone size: .; J gene: TRBJ2-7; D gene: .; V gene: TRBV10-3; CDR3 DNA: TGTGCCATCAGAGGCCAGAGCTCCTACGAGCAGTACTTC; CDR3 protein: CAIRGQSSYEQYF
clone size: few; J gene: TRBJ2-5; D gene: .; V gene: TRBV15; CDR3 DNA: TGTGCCACCAGCAGAGATTCCCGGTTAAGTAGTGAGACCCAGTACTTC; CDR3 protein: CATSRDSRLSSETQYF